A selection of T cell receptor beta chains follows, all from one sample in a study of PD-1 blockade in classical Hodgkin lymphoma. Some clones are missing from TCRdb's copy, which holds only in-frame ones; the method was immunoSEQ multiplex PCR. The sample holds roughly 24,000 clones, roughly 86% seen once. This sample comprised peripheral blood mononuclear cells (PBMCs), obtained before the fourth cycle of nivolumab. These receptors were taken from a human donor with classical Hodgkin lymphoma. Each CDR3 is given with its conserved first and last residue. The D gene is left open where the match is weak. Size tells how often a clone was seen (once, few, many) or the class of an expanded clone, and some rows leave it out.

cdr3_aa	cdr3_nt	clone_size	j_call	d_call	v_call
CASSLIGSSYNEQFF	TGTGCCAGCAGCTTGATTGGGAGCTCCTACAATGAGCAGTTCTTC	NA	TRBJ2-1	NA	TRBV7-9
CASRRVFSGANVLTF	TGCGCCAGCAGAAGGGTTTTCTCTGGGGCCAACGTCCTGACTTTC	NA	TRBJ2-6	NA	TRBV10-1
CSARKQETQYF	TGCAGTGCTAGAAAACAAGAGACCCAGTACTTC	NA	TRBJ2-5	NA	TRBV20-1
CASSEGTYNEKLFF	TGTGCCAGCAGCGAAGGGACGTATAATGAAAAACTGTTTTTT	NA	TRBJ1-4	NA	TRBV7-9
CASSLAETQYF	TGTGCCAGCAGCTTAGCAGAGACCCAGTACTTC	few	TRBJ2-5	NA	TRBV7-2
CASSLSSGNTIYF	TGCGCCAGCAGCTTGAGCTCTGGAAACACCATATATTTT	NA	TRBJ1-3	NA	TRBV5-1
CASTGRQAGGANVLTF	TGTGCCAGTACTGGGCGTCAAGCGGGAGGGGCCAACGTCCTGACTTTC	NA	TRBJ2-6	TRBD2	TRBV19
CASSEEGTVHNEQFF	TGTGCCAGCAGTGAAGAGGGGACGGTCCACAATGAGCAGTTCTTC	once	TRBJ2-1	NA	TRBV2
CASSLQATGAGDTQYF	TGTGCCAGCAGTTTACAAGCGACAGGGGCCGGGGATACGCAGTATTTT	NA	TRBJ2-3	TRBD1	TRBV27
CASSLSRTGNSNQPQHF	TGTGCCAGCAGCTTATCTCGGACAGGGAATAGCAATCAGCCCCAGCATTTT	NA	TRBJ1-5	TRBD1	TRBV7-9
CASSSGHGYEQYF	TGTGCCAGCAGCTCGGGACACGGGTACGAGCAGTACTTC	NA	TRBJ2-7	NA	TRBV7-9
CASSRVAGRFSGNTIYF	TGCGCCAGCAGCCGGGTGGCGGGAAGGTTCTCTGGAAACACCATATATTTT	once	TRBJ1-3	NA	TRBV5-1
CASSLSSVPGGEQFF	TGTGCCAGCAGTTTATCCTCGGTCCCAGGTGGTGAGCAGTTCTTC	NA	TRBJ2-1	NA	TRBV28
CASSPPDGREAFF	TGTGCCAGCAGCCCGCCGGATGGCCGTGAAGCTTTCTTT	NA	TRBJ1-1	NA	TRBV9
CASSLVRPKTGGAPTEAFF	TGTGCCAGCAGCTTAGTTAGGCCAAAGACAGGGGGGGCCCCCACTGAAGCTTTCTTT	NA	TRBJ1-1	TRBD1	TRBV11-2
CASTKLDQGREQFF	TGTGCCAGCACCAAGTTGGATCAAGGTCGCGAGCAGTTCTTC	once	TRBJ2-1	NA	TRBV2
CASSQAPGREPYEQYF	TGCGCCAGCAGCCAGGCCCCCGGACGGGAACCCTACGAGCAGTACTTC	NA	TRBJ2-7	NA	TRBV4-1
CASSSSFGGSGNTIYF	TGTGCCAGCTCATCGTCCTTTGGGGGCTCTGGAAACACCATATATTTT	once	TRBJ1-3	NA	TRBV18
CASSLDRAIGEQYF	TGTGCCAGCAGCCTGGACAGGGCCATCGGGGAGCAGTACTTC	NA	TRBJ2-7	TRBD1	TRBV6-6
CASSLTSGTVTDTQYF	TGTGCCAGCAGCTTGACTAGCGGGACTGTCACAGATACGCAGTATTTT	once	TRBJ2-3	TRBD2	TRBV11-2
CASNRDRNQPQHF	TGTGCCAGCAACCGGGACAGGAATCAGCCCCAGCATTTT	NA	TRBJ1-5	TRBD1	TRBV2
CASSKRGLGEQYF	TGTGCCAGCAGTAAACGGGGTCTGGGCGAGCAGTACTTC	NA	TRBJ2-7	NA	TRBV6-6
CASSLELRPEAFF	TGTGCCAGCAGCTTAGAATTAAGGCCCGAAGCTTTCTTT	NA	TRBJ1-1	NA	TRBV7-9
CASSSGLMIENIQYF	TGCGCCAGCAGCTCGGGTCTGATGATAGAAAACATTCAGTACTTC	NA	TRBJ2-4	NA	TRBV5-1
CSVVNPWGELFF	TGCAGTGTTGTTAATCCTTGGGGGGAGCTGTTTTTT	once	TRBJ2-2	NA	TRBV29-1
CASNRGRGEKLFF	TGTGCCAGCAACAGGGGCAGGGGTGAAAAACTGTTTTTT	NA	TRBJ1-4	TRBD1	TRBV2
CASTRERSYEQYF	TGTGCCAGCACCCGGGAACGCTCCTACGAGCAGTACTTC	medium-sized	TRBJ2-7	NA	TRBV7-2
CASSGQGETQYF	TGCGCCAGCAGTGGACAGGGTGAGACCCAGTACTTC	NA	TRBJ2-5	TRBD1	TRBV10-1
CASSEATQAAIYEQYF	TGTGCCAGCAGTGAAGCGACCCAGGCAGCCATCTACGAGCAGTACTTC	NA	TRBJ2-7	NA	TRBV6-1
CASSFRKSTGGNTIYF	TGTGCCAGCAGCTTTCGAAAATCTACGGGGGGAAACACCATATATTTT	NA	TRBJ1-3	NA	TRBV12-1
CASSPGLAGGIAYEQYF	TGTGCCAGCAGCCCCGGACTAGCGGGAGGGATCGCCTACGAGCAGTACTTC	NA	TRBJ2-7	TRBD2	TRBV2
CSVRQGPTSQHF	TGCAGCGTACGACAGGGCCCCACGTCCCAGCATTTT	NA	TRBJ1-5	TRBD1	TRBV29-1
CAWSVDSGSTDTQYF	TGTGCCTGGAGTGTAGATAGCGGGAGCACAGATACGCAGTATTTT	NA	TRBJ2-3	TRBD2	TRBV30
CAEAGTSLNNEQFF	TGTGCCGAGGCCGGGACAAGCCTGAACAATGAGCAGTTCTTC	once	TRBJ2-1	NA	TRBV2
CVTGGANYGYTF	TGTGTAACAGGGGGCGCTAACTATGGCTACACCTTC	NA	TRBJ1-2	TRBD1	TRBV28
CASTSSLRTSGEQYF	TGTGCCAGCACCTCCAGTTTGCGGACTAGCGGCGAGCAGTACTTC	NA	TRBJ2-7	TRBD2	TRBV28
CASSEARNTEAFF	TGTGCCAGCAGTGAAGCCAGGAATACTGAAGCTTTCTTT	NA	TRBJ1-1	NA	TRBV6-1
CASSRSGANYGYTF	TGTGCCAGCAGCCGGTCGGGGGCTAACTATGGCTACACCTTC	NA	TRBJ1-2	NA	TRBV6-6
CASSSQGTEAFF	TGTGCCAGCAGCTCCCAGGGGACTGAAGCTTTCTTT	NA	TRBJ1-1	NA	TRBV7-9
CASSITRNAEAFF	TGTGCCAGTAGTATAACGCGTAACGCTGAAGCTTTCTTT	NA	TRBJ1-1	NA	TRBV19
CASSSGPGATNEKLFF	TGTGCCAGCAGCTCGGGCCCGGGGGCAACTAATGAAAAACTGTTTTTT	NA	TRBJ1-4	NA	TRBV5-6
CASSLTDTGELFF	TGTGCCAGCAGCTTGACTGACACCGGGGAGCTGTTTTTT	NA	TRBJ2-2	NA	TRBV11-2